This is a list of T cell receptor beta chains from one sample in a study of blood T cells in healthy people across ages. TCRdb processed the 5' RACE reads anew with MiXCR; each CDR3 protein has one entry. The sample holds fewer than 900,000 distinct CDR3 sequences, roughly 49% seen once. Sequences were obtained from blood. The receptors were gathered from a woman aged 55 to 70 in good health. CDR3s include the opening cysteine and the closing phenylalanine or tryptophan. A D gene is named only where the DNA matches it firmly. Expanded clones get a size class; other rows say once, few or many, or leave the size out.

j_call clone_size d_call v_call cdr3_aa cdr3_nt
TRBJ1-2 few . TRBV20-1 CSARELKGRTANYGYTF TGCAGTGCTAGAGAACTTAAAGGACGGACCGCTAACTATGGCTACACCTTC
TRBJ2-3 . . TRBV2 CASSTPDGSTDTQYF TGTGCCAGCAGCACGCCTGATGGGAGCACAGATACGCAGTATTTT
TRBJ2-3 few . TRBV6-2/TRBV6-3 CASSWVSSTDTQYF TGTGCCAGCAGTTGGGTCTCTTCTACAGATACGCAGTATTTT
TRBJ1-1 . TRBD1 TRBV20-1 CSAIPGTGARNTEAFF TGCAGTGCTATCCCCGGGACAGGGGCAAGGAACACTGAAGCTTTCTTT
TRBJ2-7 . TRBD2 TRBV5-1 CASSQLAGEGYEQYF TGCGCCAGCAGCCAACTAGCGGGAGAAGGCTACGAGCAGTACTTC
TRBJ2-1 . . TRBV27 CASSVRRDNEQFF TGTGCCAGCAGTGTTCGGCGGGACAATGAGCAGTTCTTC
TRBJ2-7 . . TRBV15 CATSRVGANSYEQYF TGTGCCACCAGCAGAGTTGGGGCAAACTCCTACGAGCAGTACTTC
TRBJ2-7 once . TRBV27 CASSLTGSYNEQYF TGTGCCAGCAGTTTGACGGGTTCCTACAATGAGCAGTACTTC
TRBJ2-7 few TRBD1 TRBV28 CASSLEGTGGVREQYF TGTGCCAGCAGTTTGGAGGGGACAGGGGGAGTTCGCGAGCAGTACTTC
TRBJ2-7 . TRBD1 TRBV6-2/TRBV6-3 CASSYSSQDRVYEQYF TGTGCCAGCAGTTACTCGAGCCAGGACAGGGTTTACGAGCAGTACTTC
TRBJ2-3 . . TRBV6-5 CASSRRQVEDTQYF TGTGCCAGCAGCCGTCGACAGGTTGAAGATACGCAGTATTTT
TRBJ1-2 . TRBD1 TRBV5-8 CASSRGQGVYGYTF TGTGCCAGCAGCCGGGGACAGGGAGTCTATGGCTACACCTTC
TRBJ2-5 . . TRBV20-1 CSARDQYLETQYF TGCAGTGCTAGAGATCAGTACTTGGAGACCCAGTACTTC
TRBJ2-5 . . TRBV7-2 CASSLRPAREQYF TGTGCCAGCAGCTTACGGCCGGCGAGGGAGCAGTACTTC
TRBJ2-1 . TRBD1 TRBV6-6 CASGVAGQGAQEQFF TGTGCCAGCGGAGTAGCGGGACAGGGGGCGCAGGAGCAGTTCTTC